This TCR beta chain came from a study of blood T cell repertoires in COVID-19. Study in general: The study drew acute and convalescent COVID-19 samples from the United States, Italy and Spain. The analysed material was cDNA or gDNA that came from T cells, B-cell-depleted T cells, or PBMCs.

Germline trimming cut 1 base from V and 4 bases from J; bases unmatched to any gene: 4. This CDR3 has 17 residues. Per germline, CDR1 SGHVS and CDR2 FNYEAQ. In the source study's methods: By means of reference gene primer amplification, nucleated cell counts were estimated. Using immunoSEQ multiplex PCR, the repertoire was profiled, and TCRdb retains in-frame clones only, with some absent. V and J calls and clone size are given by that table; D and trimming were obtained from the DNA. The sample shows over 120,000 clones, approximately 90% of them seen only once. This receptor was obtained from a woman in her 50s with acute or convalescent COVID-19. Source material: peripheral blood. V usage is TRBV7-6 and J usage is TRBJ2-6, with TRBD1 matching 10 bases. CDR3 in amino acids: CASSLETGGTGANVLTF. In DNA, the CDR3 is TGTGCCAGCAGCTTAGAGACAGGGGGCACCGGGGCCAACGTCCTGACTTTC.